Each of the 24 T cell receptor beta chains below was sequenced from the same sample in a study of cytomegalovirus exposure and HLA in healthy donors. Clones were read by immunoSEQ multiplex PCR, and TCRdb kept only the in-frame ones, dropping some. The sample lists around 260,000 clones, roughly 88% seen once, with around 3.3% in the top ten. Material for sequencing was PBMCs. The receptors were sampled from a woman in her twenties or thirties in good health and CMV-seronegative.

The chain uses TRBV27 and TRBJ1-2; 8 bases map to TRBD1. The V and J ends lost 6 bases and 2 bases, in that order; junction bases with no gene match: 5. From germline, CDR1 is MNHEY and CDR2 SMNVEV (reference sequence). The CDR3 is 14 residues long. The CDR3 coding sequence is TGTGCCAGCAGGAACCAGGGGGCAAACTATGGCTACACCTTC. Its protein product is CASRNQGANYGYTF.

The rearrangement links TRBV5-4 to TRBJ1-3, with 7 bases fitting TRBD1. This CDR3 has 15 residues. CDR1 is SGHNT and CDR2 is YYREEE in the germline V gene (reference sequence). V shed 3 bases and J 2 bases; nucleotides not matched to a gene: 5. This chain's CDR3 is CASSSGGFAGNTIYF. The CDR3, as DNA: TGTGCCAGCAGCTCAGGGGGGTTTGCTGGAAACACCATATATTTT.

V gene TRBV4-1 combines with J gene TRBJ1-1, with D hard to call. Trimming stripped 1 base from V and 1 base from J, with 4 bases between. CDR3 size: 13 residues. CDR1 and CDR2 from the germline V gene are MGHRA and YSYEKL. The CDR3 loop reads CASSQGANTEAFF. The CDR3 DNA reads TGCGCCAGCAGCCAAGGGGCGAACACTGAAGCTTTCTTT.

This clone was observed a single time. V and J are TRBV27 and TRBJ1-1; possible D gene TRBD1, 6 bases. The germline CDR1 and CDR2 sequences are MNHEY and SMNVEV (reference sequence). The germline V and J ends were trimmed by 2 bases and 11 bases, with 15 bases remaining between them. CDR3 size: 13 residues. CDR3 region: CASSLGSGTIAFF. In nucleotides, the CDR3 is TGTGCCAGCAGTTTAGGGTCCGGGACAATCGCTTTCTTT.

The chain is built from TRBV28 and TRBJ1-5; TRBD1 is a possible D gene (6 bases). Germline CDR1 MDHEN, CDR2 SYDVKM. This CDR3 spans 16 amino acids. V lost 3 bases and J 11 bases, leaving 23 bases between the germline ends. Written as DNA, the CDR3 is TGTGCCAGCAGTTTTCTCGACAGGCGCAGCAGAGGTACCCAGCATTTT. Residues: CASSFLDRRSRGTQHF.

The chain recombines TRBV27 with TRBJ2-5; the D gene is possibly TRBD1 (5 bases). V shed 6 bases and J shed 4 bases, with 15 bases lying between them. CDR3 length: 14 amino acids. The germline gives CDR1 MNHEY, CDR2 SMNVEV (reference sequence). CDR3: CASRPQGQGETQYF. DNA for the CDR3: TGTGCCAGCAGACCCCAAGGGCAGGGAGAGACCCAGTACTTC.

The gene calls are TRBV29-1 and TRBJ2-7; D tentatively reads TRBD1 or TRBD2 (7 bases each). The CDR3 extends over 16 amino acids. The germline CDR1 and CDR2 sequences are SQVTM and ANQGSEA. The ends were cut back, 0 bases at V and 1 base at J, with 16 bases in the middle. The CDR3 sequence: CSVEDGSGGESYEQYF. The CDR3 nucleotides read TGCAGCGTTGAAGATGGGTCAGGGGGGGAATCCTACGAGCAGTACTTC.

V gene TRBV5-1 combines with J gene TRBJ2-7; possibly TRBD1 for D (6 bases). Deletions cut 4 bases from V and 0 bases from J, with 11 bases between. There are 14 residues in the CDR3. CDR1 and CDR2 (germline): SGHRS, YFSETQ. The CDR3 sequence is CASSPDSLSYEQYF. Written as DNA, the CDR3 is TGCGCCAGCAGCCCGGACAGCCTCTCCTACGAGCAGTACTTC.

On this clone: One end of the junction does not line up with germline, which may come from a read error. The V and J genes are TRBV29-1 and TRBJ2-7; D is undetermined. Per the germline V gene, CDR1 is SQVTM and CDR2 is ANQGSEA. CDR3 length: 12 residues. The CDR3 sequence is CSFETPSYEQYF. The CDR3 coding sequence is TGCAGCTTTGAGACACCTTCCTACGAGCAGTACTTC.

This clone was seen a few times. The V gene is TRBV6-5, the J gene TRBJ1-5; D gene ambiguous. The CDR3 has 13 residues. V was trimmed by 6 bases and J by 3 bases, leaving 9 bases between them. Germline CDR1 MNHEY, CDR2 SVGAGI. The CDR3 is CASRGRDNQPQHF. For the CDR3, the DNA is TGTGCCAGCAGGGGAAGGGACAATCAGCCCCAGCATTTT.

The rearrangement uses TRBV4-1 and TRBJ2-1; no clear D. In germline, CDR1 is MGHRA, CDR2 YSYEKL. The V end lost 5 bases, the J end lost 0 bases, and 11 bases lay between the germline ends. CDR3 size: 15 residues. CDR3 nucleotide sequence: TGCGCCAGCAGCGAAGCACTAAGCTCCTACAATGAGCAGTTCTTC. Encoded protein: CASSEALSSYNEQFF.

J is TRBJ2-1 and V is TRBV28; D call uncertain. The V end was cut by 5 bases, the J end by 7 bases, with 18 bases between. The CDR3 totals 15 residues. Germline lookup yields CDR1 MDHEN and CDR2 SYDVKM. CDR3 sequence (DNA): TGTGCCAGCAGTACTCAACTTGGGTCTTGGAATGAGCAGTTCTTC. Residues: CASSTQLGSWNEQFF.

Here the CDR3 DNA reads TGTGCCAGCTCATTCGGCGGCCAGCCCGCGGAGCAGTACTTC. Its translation is CASSFGGQPAEQYF. The chain employs TRBV6-5 and TRBJ2-7; D is unclear. CDR3 length: 14 residues. Trimming took off 8 bases at V and 7 bases at J, with 21 bases between the two ends. CDR1 MNHEY and CDR2 SVGAGI come from the germline V gene.

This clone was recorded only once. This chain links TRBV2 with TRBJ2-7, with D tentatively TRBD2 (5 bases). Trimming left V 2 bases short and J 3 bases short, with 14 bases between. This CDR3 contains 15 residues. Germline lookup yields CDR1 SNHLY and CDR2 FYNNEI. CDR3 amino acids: CASSEYWEKHYEQYF. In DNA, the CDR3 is TGTGCCAGCAGTGAATATTGGGAGAAACACTACGAGCAGTACTTC.

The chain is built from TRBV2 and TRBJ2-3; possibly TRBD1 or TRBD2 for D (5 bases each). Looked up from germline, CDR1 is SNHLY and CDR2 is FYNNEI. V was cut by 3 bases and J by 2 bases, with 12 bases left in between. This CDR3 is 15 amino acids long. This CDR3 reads CASSDVAGTTDTQYF. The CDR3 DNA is TGTGCCAGCAGTGACGTGGCAGGGACCACAGATACGCAGTATTTT.

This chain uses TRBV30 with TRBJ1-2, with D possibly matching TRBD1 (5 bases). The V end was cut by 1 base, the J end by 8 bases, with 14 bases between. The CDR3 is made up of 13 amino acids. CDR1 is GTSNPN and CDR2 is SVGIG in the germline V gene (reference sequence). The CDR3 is CAWSGYSGGGYTF. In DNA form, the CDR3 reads TGTGCCTGGAGTGGCTACAGCGGGGGGGGCTACACCTTC. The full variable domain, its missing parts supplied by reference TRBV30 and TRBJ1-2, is SQTIHQWPATLVQPVGSPLSLECTVEGTSNPNLYWYRQAAGRGLQLLFYSVGIGQISSEVPQNLSASRPQDRQFILSSKKLLLSDSGFYLCAWSGYSGGGYTFGSGTRLTVV.

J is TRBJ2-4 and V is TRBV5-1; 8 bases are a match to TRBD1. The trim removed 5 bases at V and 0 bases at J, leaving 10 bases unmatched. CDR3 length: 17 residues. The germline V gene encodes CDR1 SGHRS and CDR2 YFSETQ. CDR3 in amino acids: CASRPAGTGLAKNIQYF. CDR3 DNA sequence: TGCGCCAGCAGGCCAGCCGGGACAGGACTAGCCAAAAACATTCAGTACTTC.

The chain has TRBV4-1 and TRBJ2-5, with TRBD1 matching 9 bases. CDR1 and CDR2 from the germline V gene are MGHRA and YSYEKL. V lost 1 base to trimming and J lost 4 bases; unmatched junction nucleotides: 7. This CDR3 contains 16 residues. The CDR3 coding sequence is TGCGCCAGCAGCCAAGGGCGACAGGGGGAAAGAGAGACCCAGTACTTC. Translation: CASSQGRQGERETQYF.

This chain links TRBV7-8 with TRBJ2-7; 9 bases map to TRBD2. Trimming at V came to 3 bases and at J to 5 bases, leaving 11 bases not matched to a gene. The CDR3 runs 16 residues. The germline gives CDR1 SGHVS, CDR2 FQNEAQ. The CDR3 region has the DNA TGTGCCAGCAGCTTCCCGGGGGGCGGGAGGGCCCACGAGCAGTACTTC. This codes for CASSFPGGGRAHEQYF.

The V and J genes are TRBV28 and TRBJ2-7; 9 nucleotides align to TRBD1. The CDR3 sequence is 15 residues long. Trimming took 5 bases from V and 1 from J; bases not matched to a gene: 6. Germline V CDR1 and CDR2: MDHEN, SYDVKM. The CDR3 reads CASSASGTGSYEQYF. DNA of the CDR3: TGTGCCAGCAGTGCCTCCGGGACAGGGTCCTACGAGCAGTACTTC.

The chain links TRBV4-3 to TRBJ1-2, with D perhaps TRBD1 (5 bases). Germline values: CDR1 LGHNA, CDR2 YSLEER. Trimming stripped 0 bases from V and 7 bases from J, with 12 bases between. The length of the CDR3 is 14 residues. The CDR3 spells CASSQDRGGTGYTF. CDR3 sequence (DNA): TGCGCCAGCAGCCAAGATCGGGGCGGTACTGGCTACACCTTC.

CDR3 amino acids: CASSLRALGMNTEAFF. As DNA, the CDR3 is TGTGCCAGCAGCTTGCGGGCGTTGGGGATGAACACTGAAGCTTTCTTT. V is TRBV5-6 and J is TRBJ1-1, with D uncertain. The CDR3 is 16 residues long. Trimming removed 1 base from V and 0 bases from J, with 13 bases in between. The germline V gene encodes CDR1 SGHDT and CDR2 YYEEEE.

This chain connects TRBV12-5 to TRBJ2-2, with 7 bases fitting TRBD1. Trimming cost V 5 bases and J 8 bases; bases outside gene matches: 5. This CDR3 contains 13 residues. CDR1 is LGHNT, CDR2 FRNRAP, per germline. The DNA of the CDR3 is TGTGCTAGTGGTCGGGACAGAATTGGGGAGCTGTTTTTT. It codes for CASGRDRIGELFF. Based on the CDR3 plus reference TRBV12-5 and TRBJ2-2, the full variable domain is DARVTQTPRHKVTEMGQEVTMRCQPILGHNTVFWYRQTMMQGLELLAYFRNRAPLDDSGMPKDRFSAEMPDATLATLKIQPSEPRDSAVYFCASGRDRIGELFFGEGSRLTVL.

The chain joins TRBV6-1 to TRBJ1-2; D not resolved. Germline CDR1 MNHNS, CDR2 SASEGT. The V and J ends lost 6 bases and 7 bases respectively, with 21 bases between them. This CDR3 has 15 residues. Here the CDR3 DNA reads TGTGCCAGCAGACCCGCCGGACTTTTCGTTGGTGGCTACACCTTC. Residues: CASRPAGLFVGGYTF.